Each of the 17 T cell receptor beta chains below was sequenced from the same sample in a study of PD-L1 blockade in urothelial cancer. Assay used: immunoSEQ multiplex PCR; TCRdb lists only in-frame clones, some missing. The data hold about 52,000 clones, with roughly 82% observed a single time. Sample time point: pretreatment peripheral blood. The sequencing here drew on PBMCs, taken around atezolizumab (anti-PD-L1) treatment. These receptors originate from a man aged 50-59 years with urothelial cancer.

CDR3 sequence (DNA): TGTGCCAGCAGCTTAGTGGGACAGGGGGCGATGGGCACTGAAGCTTTCTTT. Its protein product is CASSLVGQGAMGTEAFF. The rearrangement links TRBV7-6 to TRBJ1-1; the match to TRBD1 covers 12 bases. Germline V gives CDR1 SGHVS, CDR2 FNYEAQ. The CDR3 has 17 residues. Trimming at V came to 1 base and at J to 4 bases, leaving 7 bases not matched to a gene.

The V and J genes are TRBV4-3 and TRBJ2-1, with 7 bases matching TRBD2. The CDR3 loop spans 12 amino acids. Germline-derived CDR1 and CDR2 are LGHNA and YSLEER. The trim removed 0 bases at V and 15 bases at J, leaving 5 bases unmatched. The CDR3 loop is CASSQDSRTRFF. CDR3 DNA: TGCGCCAGCAGCCAAGATAGCCGGACTAGGTTCTTC.

CDR3 DNA sequence: TGTGCCAGCAGCAAAAAAGGGCCTAGCGGGAGAACTGCAGATACGCAGTATTTT. Translation gives CASSKKGPSGRTADTQYF. This rearrangement joins TRBV7-2 to TRBJ2-3; 10 positions agree with TRBD2. The junction had 15 bases not matched to a gene; V was cut back by 5 bases and J by 4 bases. From germline, CDR1 is SGHTA and CDR2 FQGNSA. This CDR3 comprises 18 residues. Looking up the rest from reference TRBV7-2 and TRBJ2-3 gives the full variable domain: GAGVSQSPSNKVTEKGKDVELRCDPISGHTALYWYRQSLGQGLEFLIYFQGNSAPDKSGLPSDRFSAERTGGSVSTLTIQRTQQEDSAVYLCASSKKGPSGRTADTQYFGPGTRLTVL.

CDR3 nucleotide sequence: TGTGCCAGCAGCTTCGGTGACAGGAGGACTGAAGCTTTCTTT. Translation gives CASSFGDRRTEAFF. The chain employs TRBV7-9 and TRBJ1-1; TRBD1 is a possible D gene (6 bases). CDR3 length equals 14 residues. Germline V CDR1 and CDR2: SEHNR, FQNEAQ (reference sequence). V lost 3 bases and J lost 5, with 13 bases in between.

The chain carries TRBV7-8 and TRBJ2-2, with D maybe TRBD2 (7 bases). Per germline, CDR1 SGHVS and CDR2 FQNEAQ. The length of the CDR3 is 15 residues. The V end was cut by 5 bases, the J end by 2 bases, with 12 bases between. CDR3 nucleotides: TGTGCCAGCAGCCGGGCGGGGGCCAACACCGGGGAGCTGTTTTTT. It specifies CASSRAGANTGELFF.

The chain joins TRBV23-1 to TRBJ2-7; 7 bases align to TRBD1. TRBV23-1 is labeled an ORF, and its function is uncertain. The CDR3 runs to 16 residues. The ends lost 0 bases at V and 4 bases at J; junction bases unmatched: 9. The CDR3 reads CASSQSAPDRVYEQYF. CDR3 in DNA: TGCGCCAGCAGTCAATCGGCCCCCGACAGGGTATACGAGCAGTACTTC.

V is TRBV19 and J is TRBJ2-3; 10 bases agree with TRBD1. The CDR3 runs to 13 residues. Germline V gives CDR1 LNHDA, CDR2 SQIVND (reference sequence). The V gene end was trimmed by 3 bases and the J gene end by 6 bases; junction bases not matched to a gene: 0. CDR3 coding DNA: TGTGCCAGTAGTATGGGACAGGGGGATACGCAGTATTTT. It specifies CASSMGQGDTQYF.

The chain recombines TRBV19 with TRBJ1-5; 10 bases are a match to TRBD1. Trimming removed 5 bases from V and 14 bases from J; junction bases left unmatched: 18. Per the germline V gene, CDR1 is LNHDA and CDR2 is SQIVND (reference sequence). There are 16 residues in the CDR3. The CDR3 bases are TGTGCCAGTAGTCCCGAGACAGGGGGCGCATTGATAGGTGAGCATTTT. It translates to CASSPETGGALIGEHF.

The chain employs TRBV5-5 and TRBJ2-5; TRBD1 is a possible D gene (6 bases). Trimming stripped 4 bases from V and 1 base from J, with 14 bases between. Germline lookup yields CDR1 SGHKS and CDR2 YYEKEE (reference sequence). The CDR3 spans 15 residues. In DNA, the CDR3 is TGTGCCAGCAGCACAACAGGGCTAGCCCAAGAGACCCAGTACTTC. Amino acid sequence: CASSTTGLAQETQYF. The variable domain in full, with the rest retrieved from reference TRBV5-5 and TRBJ2-5, is DAGVTQSPTHLIKTRGQQVTLRCSPISGHKSVSWYQQVLGQGPQFIFQYYEKEERGRGNFPDRFSARQFPNYSSELNVNALLLGDSALYLCASSTTGLAQETQYFGPGTRLLVL.

This clone was picked up one time. The chain uses TRBV5-1 and TRBJ1-2, with D uncertain. Per germline, CDR1 SGHRS and CDR2 YFSETQ. The CDR3 sequence is 13 residues long. Trimming left V 0 bases short and J 5 bases short, with 8 bases between. The CDR3 bases are TGCGCCAGCAGCTTGGAACGGGTGTATGGCTACACCTTC. It codes for CASSLERVYGYTF.

The J gene is TRBJ2-1, the V gene TRBV5-5; D gene uncertain. Germline CDR1 reads SGHKS; CDR2 reads YYEKEE (reference sequence). Between the trimmed V and J ends, which lost 3 bases and 2 bases, there was a span of 9 bases. The CDR3 spans 14 residues. This chain's CDR3 is CASSSPDTYNEQFF. The CDR3 nucleotides are TGTGCCAGCAGCTCCCCTGACACCTACAATGAGCAGTTCTTC.

This chain joins TRBV6-1 and TRBJ2-5; D is undetermined. Germline V gives CDR1 MNHNS, CDR2 SASEGT. Trimming shortened V by 6 bases and J by 3 bases, and 5 bases separated the two germline ends. The CDR3 length is 11 residues. In DNA form, the CDR3 reads TGTGCCAGCAGCGCGAAAGAGACCCAGTACTTC. This translates into CASSAKETQYF.

This chain links TRBV15 with TRBJ2-3, with D unresolved. In germline, CDR1 is LNHNV, CDR2 YYDKDF (reference sequence). With 0 bases removed from V and 5 bases from J, the gap between germline ends came to 6 bases. The CDR3 is 13 residues long. This chain's CDR3 is CATSRDREDTQYF. The CDR3 DNA is TGTGCCACCAGCAGAGATCGAGAAGATACGCAGTATTTT.

This sequence joins TRBV4-3 and TRBJ2-1, with 8 bases matching TRBD2. CDR3 length equals 17 residues. The germline gives CDR1 LGHNA, CDR2 YSLEER. After removal of 3 bases from V and 2 bases from J, the junction contained 9 bases not matched to a gene. CDR3 amino acids: CASSHRRAAGAYNEQFF. For the CDR3, the DNA is TGCGCCAGCAGCCATCGACGGGCAGCGGGAGCCTACAATGAGCAGTTCTTC.

The chain recombines TRBV7-9 with TRBJ2-2; tentatively, D is TRBD2 (5 bases). CDR1 and CDR2 from the germline V gene are SEHNR and FQNEAQ (reference sequence). The CDR3 length is 14 residues. The germline V and J ends were trimmed by 7 bases and 7 bases, with 16 bases remaining between them. CDR3 in DNA: TGTGCCAGCAAAGCTTCCTTGAGCGGCGGGGAGCTGTTTTTT. The encoded protein is CASKASLSGGELFF.

The chain joins TRBV10-3 to TRBJ2-7, with 13 bases lining up with TRBD2. Germline V gene lookup returns CDR1 ENHRY and CDR2 SYGVKD. V was clipped by 6 bases and J by 2 bases; unmatched bases: 4. This CDR3 spans 15 amino acids. The CDR3 DNA follows: TGTGCCATCAGGGGGGGACTAGCGGGACCCTACGAGCAGTACTTC. Translated, it gives CAIRGGLAGPYEQYF.

This clone was detected only once. J is TRBJ1-4 and V is TRBV27; D is possibly TRBD1 (5 bases). The V end was cut by 0 bases, the J end by 6 bases, with 14 bases between. The V gene's germline CDR1 is MNHEY and CDR2 SMNVEV (reference sequence). This CDR3 is 16 amino acids long. The CDR3 spells CASSLSWGAIDEKLFF. As DNA, the CDR3 is TGTGCCAGCAGTTTATCTTGGGGCGCGATAGATGAAAAACTGTTTTTT.